The clone carrying this T cell receptor beta chain was seen a handful of times. Its antigen is currently unknown. The data belong to a study of blood T cells in healthy people across ages. The study, taken as a whole, reports: Both higher diversity and more naive CD4+ cells marked long-lived donors when set against aged donors. Roughly linear declines in TCR beta diversity per million T cells occurred with age.

Samples each had at least 5.5 micrograms of total RNA extracted. Primed by a sample-barcoded 5' primer and a J-beta primer mix, a second PCR proceeded for roughly 6 to 12 cycles. Every cDNA molecule bore a tag from a template-switch adaptor containing 12 random nucleotides. MiXCR, applied by TCRdb to the 5' RACE reads, yields one record per CDR3 protein. The top ten clones hold under 8% of a sample with 1.4 million to 1.5 million distinct CDR3 sequences, 40% to 50% of them seen once. The CDR3 sequence is 14 residues long. Deletions cut 0 bases from V and 0 bases from J, with 6 bases between. The germline gives CDR1 LNHNV, CDR2 YYDKDF (reference sequence).

V and J are TRBV15 and TRBJ2-7, with unresolved D. This clonotype originated in a woman aged 18-35 years in good health. Sequencing used blood. The CDR3 reads CATSRDLHSYEQYF. CDR3 DNA: TGTGCCACCAGCAGAGATCTGCACTCCTACGAGCAGTACTTC.